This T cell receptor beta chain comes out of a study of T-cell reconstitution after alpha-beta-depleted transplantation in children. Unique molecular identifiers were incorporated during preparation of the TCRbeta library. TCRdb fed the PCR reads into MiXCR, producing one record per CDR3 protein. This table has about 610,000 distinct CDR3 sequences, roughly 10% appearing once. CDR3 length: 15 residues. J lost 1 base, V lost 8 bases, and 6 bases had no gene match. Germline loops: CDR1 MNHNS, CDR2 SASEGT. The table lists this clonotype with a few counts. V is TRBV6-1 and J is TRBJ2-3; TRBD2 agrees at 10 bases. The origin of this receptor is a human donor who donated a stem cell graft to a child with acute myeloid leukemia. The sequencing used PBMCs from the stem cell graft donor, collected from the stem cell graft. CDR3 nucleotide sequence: TGTGCCAGCTATGGGCTAGCGGGAGGCACAGATACGCAGTATTTT. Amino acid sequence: CASYGLAGGTDTQYF.